This TCR beta chain comes out of a study of long-term antiretroviral therapy in people with HIV. Assay version v3.0 of immunoSEQ was used, and it was run at survey level. The protocol was immunoSEQ multiplex PCR, while the TCRdb copy is restricted to in-frame clones and leaves out a portion. The sample holds 19,000 or so clones, around three quarters seen once. CDR3 length: 15 amino acids. Trimming cost V 5 bases and J 1 base; bases outside gene matches: 7. The germline V gene encodes CDR1 SGHVS and CDR2 FNYEAQ. This TCR was sampled from a woman between 40 and 55 years old with HIV. The input for sequencing was unsorted PBMCs, taken 0.2 years after starting antiretroviral therapy. The chain uses TRBV7-6 and TRBJ1-1; 7 bases agree with TRBD1. The CDR3 DNA sequence: TGTGCCAGCAGCGTCCGGACAGGCCAGAACACTGAAGCTTTCTTT. Its translation is CASSVRTGQNTEAFF.